This T cell receptor (beta chain) was captured in a study of T cell responses to AZD1222 COVID-19 vaccine. Study outcomes and limitations: Unmutated variant regions are reportedly targeted by nearly half of spike-specific TCRs.

A word on this clone: Its target is not known.

Germline lookup yields CDR1 SEHNR and CDR2 FQNEAQ (reference sequence). V was pared by 4 bases and J by 9 bases, with 5 bases of the junction left unmatched. The CDR3 runs to 12 residues. TCRdb keeps only in-frame clones here, not all; method: immunoSEQ multiplex PCR. The data hold some 150,000 clones, with about 81% observed a single time. The chain carries TRBV7-9 and TRBJ1-2; 7 positions agree with TRBD1. This sample comprised peripheral blood, obtained on day 0 of MenACWY control vaccination. The TCR sequence derives from an adult in good health. CDR3 nucleotides: TGTGCCAGCAGCTCCGACAGGGCCAGCTACACCTTC. It yields the protein CASSSDRASYTF.